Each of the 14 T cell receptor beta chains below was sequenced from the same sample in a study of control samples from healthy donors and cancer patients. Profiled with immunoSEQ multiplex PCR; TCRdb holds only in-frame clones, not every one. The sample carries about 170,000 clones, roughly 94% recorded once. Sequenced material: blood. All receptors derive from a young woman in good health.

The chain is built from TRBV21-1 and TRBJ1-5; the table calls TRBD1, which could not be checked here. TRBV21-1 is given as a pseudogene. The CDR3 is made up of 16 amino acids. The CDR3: CASSKVTGAVNQPQHF. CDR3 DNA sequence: TGTGCCAGCAGCAAAGTAACAGGGGCCGTCAATCAGCCCCAGCATTTT.

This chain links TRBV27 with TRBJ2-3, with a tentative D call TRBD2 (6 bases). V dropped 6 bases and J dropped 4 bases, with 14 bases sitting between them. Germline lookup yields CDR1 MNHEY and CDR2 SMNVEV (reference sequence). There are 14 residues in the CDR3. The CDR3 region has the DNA TGTGCCAGCAGCGATCTGGGGGGAGCAGATACGCAGTATTTT. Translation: CASSDLGGADTQYF.

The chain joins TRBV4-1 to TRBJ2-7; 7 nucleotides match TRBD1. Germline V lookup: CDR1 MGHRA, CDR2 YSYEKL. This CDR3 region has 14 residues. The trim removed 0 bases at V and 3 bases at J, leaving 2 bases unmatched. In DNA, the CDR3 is TGCGCCAGCAGCCAAGAGGGACAGAGCTACGAGCAGTACTTC. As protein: CASSQEGQSYEQYF.

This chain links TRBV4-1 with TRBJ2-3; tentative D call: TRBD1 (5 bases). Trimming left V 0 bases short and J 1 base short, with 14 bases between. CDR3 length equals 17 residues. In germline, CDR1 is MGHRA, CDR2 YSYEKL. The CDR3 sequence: CASSQDPLGRGTDTQYF. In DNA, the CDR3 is TGCGCCAGCAGCCAAGATCCCCTGGGGCGTGGCACAGATACGCAGTATTTT.

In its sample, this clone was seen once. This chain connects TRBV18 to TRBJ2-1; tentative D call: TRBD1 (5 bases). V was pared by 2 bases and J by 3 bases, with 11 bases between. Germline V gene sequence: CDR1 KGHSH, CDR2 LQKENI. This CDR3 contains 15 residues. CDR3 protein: CASSPSLDNYNEQFF. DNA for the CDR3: TGTGCCAGCTCACCATCCCTGGACAACTACAATGAGCAGTTCTTC.

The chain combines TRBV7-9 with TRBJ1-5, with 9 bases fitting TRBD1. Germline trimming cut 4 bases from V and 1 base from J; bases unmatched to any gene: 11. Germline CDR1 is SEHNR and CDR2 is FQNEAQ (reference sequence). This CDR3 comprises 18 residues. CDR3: CASSSDRGPLVSNQPQHF. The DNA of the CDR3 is TGTGCCAGCAGCTCGGACAGGGGCCCACTGGTCAGCAATCAGCCCCAGCATTTT.

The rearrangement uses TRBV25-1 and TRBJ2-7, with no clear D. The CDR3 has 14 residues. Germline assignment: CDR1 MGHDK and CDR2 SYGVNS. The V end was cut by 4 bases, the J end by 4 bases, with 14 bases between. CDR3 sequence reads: CASSGNQERYEQYF. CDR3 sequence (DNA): TGTGCCAGCAGTGGCAACCAAGAGAGATACGAGCAGTACTTC.

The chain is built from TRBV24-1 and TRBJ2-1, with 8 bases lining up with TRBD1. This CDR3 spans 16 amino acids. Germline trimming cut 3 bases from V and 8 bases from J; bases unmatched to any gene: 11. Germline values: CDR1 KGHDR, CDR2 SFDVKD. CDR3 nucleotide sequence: TGTGCCACCAGTGATCCCTCCGGGACAGGCATCGATGAGCAGTTCTTC. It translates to CATSDPSGTGIDEQFF.

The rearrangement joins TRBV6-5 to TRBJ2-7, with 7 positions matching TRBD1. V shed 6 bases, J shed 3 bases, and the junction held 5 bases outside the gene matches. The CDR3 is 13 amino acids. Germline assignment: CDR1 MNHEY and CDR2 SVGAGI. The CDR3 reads CASSSTGYYEQYF. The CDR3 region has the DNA TGTGCCAGCAGCTCGACAGGGTACTACGAGCAGTACTTC.

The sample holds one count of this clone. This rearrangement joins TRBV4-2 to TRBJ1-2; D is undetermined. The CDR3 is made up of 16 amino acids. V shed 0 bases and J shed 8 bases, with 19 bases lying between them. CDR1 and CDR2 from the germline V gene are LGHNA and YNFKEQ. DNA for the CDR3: TGTGCCAGCAGCCAAGAAGAGGCCTCCTACCAAAGGGGCTACACCTTC. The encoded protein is CASSQEEASYQRGYTF.

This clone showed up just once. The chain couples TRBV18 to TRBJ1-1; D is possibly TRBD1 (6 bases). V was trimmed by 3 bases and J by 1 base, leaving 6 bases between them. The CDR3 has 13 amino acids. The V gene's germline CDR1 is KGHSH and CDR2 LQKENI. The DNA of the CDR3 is TGTGCCAGCTCACCGGGACAGAACACTGAAGCTTTCTTT. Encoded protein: CASSPGQNTEAFF.

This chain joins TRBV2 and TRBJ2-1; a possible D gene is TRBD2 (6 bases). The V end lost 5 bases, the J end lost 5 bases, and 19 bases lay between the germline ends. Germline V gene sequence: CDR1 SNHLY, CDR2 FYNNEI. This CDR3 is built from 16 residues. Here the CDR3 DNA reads TGTGCCAGCAGTTATGGACCGGGACTCTATAACAATGAGCAGTTCTTC. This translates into CASSYGPGLYNNEQFF.

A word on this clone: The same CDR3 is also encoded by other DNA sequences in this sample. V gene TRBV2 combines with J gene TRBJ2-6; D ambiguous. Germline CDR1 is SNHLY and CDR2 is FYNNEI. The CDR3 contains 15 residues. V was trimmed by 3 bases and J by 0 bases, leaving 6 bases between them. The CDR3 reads CASSDGVSGANVLTF. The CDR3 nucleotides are TGTGCCAGCAGTGATGGAGTCTCTGGGGCCAACGTCCTGACTTTC.

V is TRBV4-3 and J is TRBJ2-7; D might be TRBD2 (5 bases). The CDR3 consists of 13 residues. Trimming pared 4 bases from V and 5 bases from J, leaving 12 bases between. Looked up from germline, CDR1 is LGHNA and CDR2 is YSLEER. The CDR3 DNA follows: TGCGCCAGCAGCCGGACTTCCCGGCACGAGCAGTACTTC. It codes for CASSRTSRHEQYF.